This TCR beta chain derives from a study of shared clonotypes between healthy human individuals. CD4+ cells yielded CD45RA+ naive and CD45RA-negative memory subsets. Concerning this clone itself: What it recognizes is unknown. At the DNA level, this CDR3 is encoded by other sequences in the same sample as well.

Study-wide results and limits: Between a few donors, naive CD4 clonotypes were shared at a level of about 5%. The donor pool, a small one, limited the genetic and exposure-history diversity represented.

The assay used deep level. Generated by immunoSEQ multiplex PCR, the TCRdb table keeps only in-frame clones and is missing some. There are millions of clones in the sample; roughly 95% occur only once, and 0.1% to 0.15% lies in the top ten. CDR1 and CDR2 (germline): SGHRS, YFSETQ. The CDR3 loop spans 15 amino acids. With 0 bases removed from V and 4 bases from J, the gap between germline ends came to 13 bases. This chain uses TRBV5-1 with TRBJ2-5; the D gene could be TRBD1 or TRBD2 (6 bases each). Material: naive CD4+ T cells sorted from blood. The subset was: CD45RA+ positively selected. The receptor was derived from a man younger than 35 in good health. The DNA of the CDR3 is TGCGCCAGCAGCTTGGAAGGGGGGCGCAGAGAGACCCAGTACTTC. Translation: CASSLEGGRRETQYF.